This T cell receptor (beta chain) stems from a study of OX40 agonist ivuxolimab in advanced cancers. People who had autoimmune disease history or systemic immunosuppression were excluded. Peripheral blood came from all dose cohorts at three timepoints. Generated by immunoSEQ multiplex PCR, the TCRdb table keeps only in-frame clones and is missing some. The table records around 72,000 clones, 86% of them present only once. For this clone: Its antigen is not known.

Study-wide points: Clones of CD4+ and CD8+ blood T cells grew by week 6 at doses of 0.1 to 3.0 mg/kg.

Germline loops: CDR1 SGDLS, CDR2 YYNGEE. V was trimmed by 5 bases and J by 2 bases, leaving 19 bases between them. The CDR3 loop spans 17 amino acids. The TCR was taken from an adult with an advanced solid tumor such as melanoma, head and neck, liver or kidney cancer. The chain carries TRBV9 and TRBJ1-4; tentative D call: TRBD1 (6 bases). The starting material was CD4+ or CD8+ T cells sorted from blood, obtained in a trial of the OX40 agonist ivuxolimab. The CDR3 here is CASSPPGARTTNEKLFF. CDR3 in DNA: TGTGCCAGCAGTCCACCGGGGGCCAGAACGACTAATGAAAAACTGTTTTTT.